The source of this T cell receptor (beta chain) is a study of CD8 T cells in Susac syndrome. Overall study: Patients with Susac syndrome, at blood draw, were therapy-naive, on corticosteroids, or on intravenous immunoglobulin alone.

When the RNA was reverse transcribed, random hexamers were used with an input of roughly 0.45 to 1 ug. Each CDR3 protein is one row after TCRdb ran MiXCR on the immunoSEQ multiplex PCR reads. The sample holds about 190,000 distinct CDR3 sequences; roughly 90% are singletons and the top ten take 0.085% to 0.1%. Findings and limits, study-wide: Clonal expansion did not appear in Susac syndrome CD4+ T cell repertoires.

Points on this clonotype: Its antigen is still unknown.

Trimming stripped 2 bases from V and 2 bases from J, with 7 bases between. CDR3 length: 14 amino acids. Germline CDR1 and CDR2: SGHRS and YFSETQ. The TCR originated in a human donor with Susac syndrome. The genes are TRBV5-1 and TRBJ1-4; D is undetermined. The specimen was CD4+ T cells from PBMCs. CDR3 bases: TGCGCCAGCAGCTTTGGGAGCACTAATGAAAAACTGTTTTTT. Residues: CASSFGSTNEKLFF.